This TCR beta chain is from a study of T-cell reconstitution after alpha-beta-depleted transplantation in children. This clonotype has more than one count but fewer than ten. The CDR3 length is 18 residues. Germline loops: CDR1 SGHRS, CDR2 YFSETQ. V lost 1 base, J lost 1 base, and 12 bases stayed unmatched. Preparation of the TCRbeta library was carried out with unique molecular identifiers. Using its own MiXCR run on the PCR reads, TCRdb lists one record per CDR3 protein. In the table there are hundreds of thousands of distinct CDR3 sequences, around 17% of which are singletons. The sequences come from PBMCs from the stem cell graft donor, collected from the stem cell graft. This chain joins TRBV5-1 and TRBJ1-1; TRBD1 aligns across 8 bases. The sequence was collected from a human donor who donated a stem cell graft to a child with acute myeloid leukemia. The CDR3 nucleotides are TGCGCCAGCAGCTTGTTCCCACAGGGGGAGGCATGGAACACTGAAGCTTTCTTT. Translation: CASSLFPQGEAWNTEAFF.